This entry is about one T cell receptor (beta chain). Antigen unknown. This record comes from a study of cytomegalovirus exposure and HLA in healthy donors. The CDR3 totals 14 residues. Germline CDR1 SGHAT, CDR2 FQDESV (reference sequence). Trimming took 6 bases from V and 5 from J, leaving 14 bases between them. PCR employed 60 Vbeta and 13 Jbeta primers. The protocol was immunoSEQ multiplex PCR, while the TCRdb copy is restricted to in-frame clones and leaves out a portion. The sample comprises about 240,000 clones, roughly 81% of which are singletons, and 0.24% rests with the top ten. Notes on the study in general: TCR beta V- and J-gene trimming, according to a later analysis, was linked to a missense DCLRE1C variant.

The sample comprised PBMCs. This TCR was sampled from a girl aged 2-10 years in good health and CMV-seronegative. This chain links TRBV11-1 with TRBJ2-1; no clear D gene. The CDR3 region is CASSLTTPHNEQFF. The CDR3 DNA reads as TGTGCCAGCAGTCTAACTACGCCCCACAATGAGCAGTTCTTC. The full variable domain, its missing parts supplied by reference TRBV11-1 and TRBJ2-1, is EAEVAQSPRYKITEKSQAVAFWCDPISGHATLYWYRQILGQGPELLVQFQDESVVDDSQLPKDRFSAERLKGVDSTLKIQPAELGDSAMYLCASSLTTPHNEQFFGPGTRLTVL.